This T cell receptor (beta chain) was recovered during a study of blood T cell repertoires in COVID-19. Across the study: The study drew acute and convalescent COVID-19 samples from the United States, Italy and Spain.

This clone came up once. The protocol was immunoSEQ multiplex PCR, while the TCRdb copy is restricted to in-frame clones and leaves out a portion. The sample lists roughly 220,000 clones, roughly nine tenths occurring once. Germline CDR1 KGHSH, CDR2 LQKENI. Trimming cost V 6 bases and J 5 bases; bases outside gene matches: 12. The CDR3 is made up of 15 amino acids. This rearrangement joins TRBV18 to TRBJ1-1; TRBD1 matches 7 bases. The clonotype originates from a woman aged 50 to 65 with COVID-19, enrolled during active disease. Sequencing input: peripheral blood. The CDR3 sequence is CASSPKDRLGTEAFF. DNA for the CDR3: TGTGCCAGCTCCCCCAAGGACAGGTTGGGGACTGAAGCTTTCTTT.